Included here is one T cell receptor (beta chain) sequence, with context. The data were obtained in a study of control samples from healthy donors and cancer patients. Clones were sequenced by immunoSEQ multiplex PCR, and TCRdb holds only the in-frame ones, with some missing. The table includes 100,000 to 150,000 clones, approximately 89% detected once. V was trimmed by 2 bases and J by 3 bases, leaving 7 bases between them. The germline CDR1 and CDR2 sequences are MNHEY and SVGAGI. There are 14 residues in the CDR3. The V call is TRBV6-5, the J call TRBJ2-2; the D is unclear. The sequence came from a man aged 45 to 65 with head and neck cancer. The sample taken for sequencing was PBMCs. The CDR3, as DNA: TGTGCCAGCAGTTACGAGACGGACACCGGGGAGCTGTTTTTT. Its translation is CASSYETDTGELFF.